This T cell receptor (beta chain) was documented in a study of blood T cell repertoires in COVID-19. Study details: Donors in the United States, Italy and Spain gave samples during acute or convalescent COVID-19. T cells, B-cell-depleted T cells, or PBMCs provided the cDNA or gDNA that served as material.

Authors' analysis steps: Nucleated cell number was recorded as an estimate derived from reference gene primer amplification. Produced via immunoSEQ multiplex PCR; TCRdb's table is partial and in-frame only. V, J and clone size reflect that table, while D and trimming were determined from the DNA. The table has some 400,000 clones, more than 75% seen once. V lost 7 bases and J 1 base, leaving 16 bases between the germline ends. Germline assignment: CDR1 ENHRY and CDR2 SYGVKD. This CDR3 spans 15 amino acids. V gene TRBV10-3 combines with J gene TRBJ1-1; no clear D gene. The specimen sequenced was peripheral blood. This sequence was found in a human donor with acute or convalescent COVID-19. The donor label of this sample is uncertain. CDR3 protein: CAINRREGSNTEAFF. Here the CDR3 DNA reads TGTGCCATCAACCGGAGGGAGGGTTCGAACACTGAAGCTTTCTTT.